The sequence of this T cell receptor (beta chain) was determined in a study of response to subunit inactivated influenza vaccine. For this clonotype: Its antigen is not known.

General observations from the study: Every seasonal influenza vaccination brings in few new T cells, the authors suggested.

In TCRdb, the RT-PCR reads were re-called with MiXCR into one record per CDR3 protein. Of a few hundred thousand distinct CDR3 sequences in the sample, less than 15% were seen once. This clonotype was obtained from a man in his fifties who received an inactivated influenza vaccine. Sequenced here: PBMCs from blood, sampled about 12 days after vaccination.

CDR3 sequence reads: CASRTSERGGSNTQYF. Here the CDR3 DNA reads TGTGCCAGCCGCACTTCCGAAAGGGGGGGCTCGAATACGCAGTATTTT. V and J are TRBV27 and TRBJ2-3, with D possibly being TRBD2 (7 bases). CDR3 length equals 16 residues. Germline CDR1 is MNHEY and CDR2 is SMNVEV (reference sequence). The V and J ends lost 8 bases and 7 bases respectively, with 25 bases between them.